What follows is one T cell receptor beta chain and its context. Its specific antigen is unknown. At one of its ends the junction is not consistent with the germline gene, which may arise from a read error. A multiplexed two-step PCR with Vbeta-specific forward primers and Jbeta-specific reverse primers was used to amplify the TCRbeta CDR3 regions. Through the immunoSEQ service, TCRbeta libraries were sequenced on an Illumina instrument. The authors' pipeline ran thus. IMGT annotation was used to assign V, D and J genes, and synthetic CDR3 analogues were used to correct counts for multiplex PCR bias. In the immunoSEQ Analyzer, repertoire clonality was calculated as one minus the normalized Shannon entropy. Whether a clone counted as expanded was decided by Fisher's exact test with Benjamini-Hochberg false discovery rate control and a two-tailed cutoff of P<0.01. TCRdb holds this immuneACCESS table with in-frame rearrangements only. Some clones are missing; in checked studies, unresolved V genes explain under half, and the rest has no known cause. The V and J calls and clone size come from that table; D and trimming were worked out from the DNA. The sample profile shows about 5,400 clones; under 85% of them were found once. Roughly 19% of the sample is in the top ten clones.

The data stem from a study of regulatory dendritic cells for organ transplantation (dated by TCRdb to the late 2010s). About the full investigation: Regulatory dendritic cells were generated from monocytes cultured with vitamin D3 on days 0 and 4 and IL-10 on day 4. On day 6, LPS was added to the DC cultures to test how the DCs responded to a strong maturation-inducing agent. Sorted naive and memory CD4+ and CD8+ T cells had their TCRbeta repertoires sequenced both before and after allostimulation with either regulatory or mature dendritic cells.

Findings and caveats that apply to the study as a whole: Only a couple of subjects were sequenced, and the authors noted considerable between-individual heterogeneity in the alloreactive memory CD8+ T cell pool. In both subjects, allostimulation led to expansion of memory CD8+ clones, though the expansion induced by regulatory dendritic cells appeared to be more limited than that induced by mature dendritic cells. Highly diverse repertoires were observed in naive CD4+ and CD8+ T cells, whereas lower diversity was observed in memory cells, and the most oligoclonal repertoires were found in memory CD8+ cells. Among the resting subsets, memory CD8+ T cells contained the most alloreactive TCR clonotypes.

Sorted T cell subsets were CFSE-labeled and co-cultured for about five days with allogeneic regulatory or mature dendritic cells at a 1:10 DC:T ratio. FACS was used to sort CD4+ or CD8+ cells into naive T cells (CD45RA+) and memory T cells (CD45RO+). T cells for TCR sequencing came from a couple of healthy control subjects. The Qiagen DNeasy Blood & Tissue Kit was used to extract genomic DNA. Reading from cysteine to phenylalanine, the CDR3 counts 13 amino acids. Left in the record is the CDR3 DNA by itself, 39 bases read in frame from the first base. CDR1 and CDR2 (SSHAT, FNYEAQ) derive from the germline V gene (reference sequence).

Sequencing was done on a sample of memory CD8+ T cells from blood cultured with regulatory dendritic cells. The cell subset or site label, as the study defines it: CD45RO+ memory T cells. The chain couples TRBV7-7 to TRBJ1-5; too little of a D gene remains to name it. This TCR was sampled from a human donor in good health. CDR3 protein: CASSAGPDQPQHF. The DNA sequence reads TGTGCTAGCAGCGCCGGGCCTGATCAGCCCCAGCATTTT.